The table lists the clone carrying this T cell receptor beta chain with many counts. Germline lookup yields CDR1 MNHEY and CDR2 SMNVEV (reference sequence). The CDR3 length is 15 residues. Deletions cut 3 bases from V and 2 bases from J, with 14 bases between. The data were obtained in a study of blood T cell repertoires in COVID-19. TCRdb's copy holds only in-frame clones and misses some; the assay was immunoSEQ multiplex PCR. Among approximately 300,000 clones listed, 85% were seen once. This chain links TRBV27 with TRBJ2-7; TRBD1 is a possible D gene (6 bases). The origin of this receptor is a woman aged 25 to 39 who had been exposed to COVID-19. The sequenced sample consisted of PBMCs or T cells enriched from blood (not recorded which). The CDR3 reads CASSFRDTLAYEQYF. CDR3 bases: TGTGCCAGCAGTTTCCGGGACACCTTGGCCTACGAGCAGTACTTC.